This is a list of T cell receptor beta chains from one sample in a study of OX40 agonist ivuxolimab in advanced cancers. Profiled with immunoSEQ multiplex PCR; TCRdb holds only in-frame clones, not every one. The sample yields 35,000 to 45,000 clones, over 75% seen once. Sequencing was performed on CD4+ or CD8+ T cells sorted from blood, taken in a trial of the OX40 agonist ivuxolimab. All receptors derive from an adult with an advanced solid tumor such as melanoma, head and neck, liver or kidney cancer. Both conserved end residues are part of each CDR3. A D gene is named only where the DNA matches it firmly. Clone size appears in some rows only: once, few, many, or a class for an expanded clone.

TRBJ2-3	TRBV7-2	-	16	TRBD2	TGTGCCAGCAGCTTATGGGCTAGCGGGAGAAAGGGTACGCAGTATTTT	CASSLWASGRKGTQYF
TRBJ1-1	TRBV18	-	14	-	TGTGCCAGCTCACCCCTAGGGTATCCCACTGAAGCTTTCTTT	CASSPLGYPTEAFF
TRBJ2-1	TRBV19	-	15	TRBD2	TGTGCCAGTAGTATACAGCGCGGGAGTGGAAATGAGCAGTTCTTC	CASSIQRGSGNEQFF
TRBJ2-7	TRBV11-2	-	13	-	TGTGCCAGCAGTTCCGGGCCGACCTACGAGCAGTACTTC	CASSSGPTYEQYF
TRBJ2-7	TRBV7-6	-	16	-	TGTGCCAGCAGCTTACAGAGGGCAGGGGCTCTGAACGAGCAGTACTTC	CASSLQRAGALNEQYF
TRBJ2-7	TRBV11-2	-	16	TRBD2	TGTGCCAGCAGCTTAGTGCCTAGCGGGGGGATTTACGAGCAGTACTTC	CASSLVPSGGIYEQYF
TRBJ1-1	TRBV27	-	12	-	TGTGCCAGCATGGGGGGCTACACTGAAGCTTTCTTT	CASMGGYTEAFF
TRBJ2-1	TRBV19	once	14	-	TGTGCCAGTAGCAGAGGGACCCGTACTAATGAGCAGTTCTTC	CASSRGTRTNEQFF
TRBJ2-1	TRBV7-2	-	15	-	TGTGCCAGCAGCTTAGTTCACGGGCCCTACAATGAGCAGTTCTTC	CASSLVHGPYNEQFF
TRBJ1-2	TRBV7-9	-	14	-	TGTGCCAGCAGCTTAGAACGGGCAGATGATGGCTACACCTTC	CASSLERADDGYTF
TRBJ2-1	TRBV11-3	-	13	-	TGTGCCAGCAGCATGGACGTCAGCAATGAGCAGTTCTTC	CASSMDVSNEQFF
TRBJ2-1	TRBV9	-	15	-	TGTGCCAGCAGCCAGTTAAGCGCCCCAGTCAATGAGCAGTTCTTC	CASSQLSAPVNEQFF
TRBJ2-7	TRBV7-3	once	13	-	TGTGCCAGCAGCTTCTACAGCTCCTACGAGCAGTACTTC	CASSFYSSYEQYF
TRBJ2-1	TRBV28	-	14	TRBD2	TGTGCCAGCAGGGCTAGCGGGAGGGCGGGAGAGCAGTTCTTC	CASRASGRAGEQFF
TRBJ1-2	TRBV10-3	-	16	TRBD1	TGTGCCATCAGTGAAGGGACAGCTCTCTACTTCTATGGCTACACCTTC	CAISEGTALYFYGYTF
TRBJ1-1	TRBV5-8	-	16	-	TGTGCCAGCAGCTGGGGGTGGGACTCGAGAAGCACTGAAGCTTTCTTT	CASSWGWDSRSTEAFF
TRBJ1-1	TRBV28	-	14	-	TGTGCCAGCAGTTTACACGGGGGAAGAACTGAAGCTTTCTTT	CASSLHGGRTEAFF
TRBJ1-3	TRBV5-6	-	16	-	TGTGCCAGCAGCTTTCGGGCCCCGAGCTCTGGAAACACCATATATTTT	CASSFRAPSSGNTIYF
TRBJ1-2	TRBV11-2	few	15	-	TGTGCCAGCAGCTTAGATCGGTTGACCCACTCTGGCTACACCTTC	CASSLDRLTHSGYTF
TRBJ2-6	TRBV28	-	15	-	TGTGCCAGCAACCGGCGGTTCTCTGGGGCCAACGTCCTGACTTTC	CASNRRFSGANVLTF
TRBJ2-7	TRBV30	-	13	-	TGTGCCTGGAATGCCGGGACCCCAGGCGAGCAGTACTTC	CAWNAGTPGEQYF
TRBJ1-4	TRBV7-9	-	12	-	TGTGCCAGCAGCTTAGTCGGCGGCTCGGACTTTTTT	CASSLVGGSDFF
TRBJ2-3	TRBV7-3	-	14	-	TGTGCCAGCAGCCTCTTCACTGGCACAGATACGCAGTATTTT	CASSLFTGTDTQYF
TRBJ2-5	TRBV5-4	-	13	-	TGTGCCAGCAGCTTGGCCCCTCAAGAGACCCAGTACTTC	CASSLAPQETQYF
TRBJ2-1	TRBV5-5	-	18	TRBD2	TGTGCCAGCAGCAAAGTTTCTCTGACTAGCGGGAACTACAATGAGCAGTTCTTC	CASSKVSLTSGNYNEQFF
TRBJ2-1	TRBV1	-	20	-	TGCACCAGCAGCCAAGACCCTTGTCAGGGGTTCTTCAGCTCCTACAATGAGCAGTTCTTC	CTSSQDPCQGFFSSYNEQFF
TRBJ2-7	TRBV5-8	-	12	-	TGTGCCAGCAGTTCCGGCCCCTACGAGCAGTACTTC	CASSSGPYEQYF
TRBJ2-3	TRBV5-6	-	16	-	TGTGCCAGCAGCTTGGGCCCTCACCTTCGCACAGATACGCAGTATTTT	CASSLGPHLRTDTQYF
TRBJ1-2	TRBV6-1	-	11	-	TGTGCCAGCACCCAAGGAGGTGGCTACACCTTC	CASTQGGGYTF
TRBJ1-2	TRBV5-1	-	13	-	TGCGCCAGCAGTTCTGAGGCTCTTCATGGCTACACCTTC	CASSSEALHGYTF
TRBJ2-7	TRBV27	-	15	TRBD2	TGTGCCAGCAGTTTACTTAGCGGGAGGGCCTACGAGCAGTACTTC	CASSLLSGRAYEQYF
TRBJ1-1	TRBV15	-	15	-	TGTGCCACCAGCAGAGCCCGGCGGGGGCACACTGAAGCTTTCTTT	CATSRARRGHTEAFF
TRBJ1-5	TRBV11-2	-	13	-	TGTGCCAGCAGCTTATCCAGGGGTCAGCCCCAGCATTTT	CASSLSRGQPQHF
TRBJ2-7	TRBV11-1	-	15	TRBD2	TGTGCCAGCAGCCCACTGGGACTAGCGTCCTACGAGCAGTACTTC	CASSPLGLASYEQYF
TRBJ2-7	TRBV10-2	-	13	TRBD1	TGCGCCAGCAGTGCGACAGGGTCCTACGAGCAGTACTTC	CASSATGSYEQYF
TRBJ2-5	TRBV7-6	few	15	-	TGTGCCAGCACCCCCCAGGGGACGGTGGGGGAGACCCAGTACTTC	CASTPQGTVGETQYF
TRBJ2-1	TRBV9	once	15	TRBD2	TGTGCCAGCAGCGTCACGGGACTAGATTACAATGAGCAGTTCTTC	CASSVTGLDYNEQFF
TRBJ2-1	TRBV19	-	16	-	TGTGCCAGTAGCCAACAGGGCCCTAGCTCCTACAATGAGCAGTTCTTC	CASSQQGPSSYNEQFF
TRBJ2-7	TRBV6-5	-	14	-	TGTGCCAGCAGCCCCGGAGGCAGGACCTACGAGCAGTACTTC	CASSPGGRTYEQYF
TRBJ2-7	TRBV28	-	14	TRBD1	TGTGCCAGCAGTTCGGGACAGCTGCCCTACGAGCAGTACTTC	CASSSGQLPYEQYF
TRBJ1-2	TRBV25-1	-	14	-	TGTGCCAGCAGTGAATTGGGATACTATCGCGGCTACACCTTC	CASSELGYYRGYTF
TRBJ1-3	TRBV29-1	-	13	-	TGCAGCGTTGACTCGGACTCTGGAAACACCATATATTTT	CSVDSDSGNTIYF
TRBJ1-1	TRBV6-5	few	14	TRBD1	TGTGCCAGCAGAGAAAGGACAGGGGAGGACGAAGCTTTCTTT	CASRERTGEDEAFF
TRBJ1-2	TRBV11-1	-	12	-	TGTGCCAGCAGCTCCGATCGCGAAGGCTACACCTTC	CASSSDREGYTF
TRBJ1-1	TRBV29-1	-	13	-	TGCAGCGTTGAAGATTGGGGGAGAACTGAAGCTTTCTTT	CSVEDWGRTEAFF
TRBJ2-4	TRBV29-1	-	20	TRBD2	TGCAGCGTTGAAGATCGCCCGGTGGGCCGACTAGCGGGAGGGGGAAACATTCAGTACTTC	CSVEDRPVGRLAGGGNIQYF
TRBJ1-4	TRBV10-1	-	13	-	TGCGCCAGCAGGGTGGGGCGGTGTGAAAAACTGTTTTTT	CASRVGRCEKLFF
TRBJ2-4	TRBV27	-	15	-	TGTGCCAGCAGTTCGTCAGGGGTGTCCAAAAACATTCAGTACTTC	CASSSSGVSKNIQYF
TRBJ1-1	TRBV6-1	few	13	TRBD1	TGTGCCAGCAGCCGGGACAGGGATGGTGAAGCTTTCTTT	CASSRDRDGEAFF
TRBJ2-3	TRBV7-9	-	15	-	TGTGCCAGCAGCTCGGGACTTCCTAACACAGATACGCAGTATTTT	CASSSGLPNTDTQYF
TRBJ2-7	TRBV28	-	16	-	TGTGCCAGCAGTTTATCTTCGGTTTTATTGTTCTACGAGCAGTACTTC	CASSLSSVLLFYEQYF
TRBJ1-2	TRBV10-3	-	13	TRBD1	TGTGCCACCGGGACAGGACCTAACTATGGCTACACCTTC	CATGTGPNYGYTF
TRBJ2-1	TRBV10-3	-	13	TRBD2	TGTGCCATCAGAGAAGGGGTAGGCGGGAGTGAGTTCTTC	CAIREGVGGSEFF
TRBJ2-7	TRBV18	-	14	TRBD1	TGTGCCAGCTCGGCAGACAGGGGGCCCTACGAGCAGTACTTC	CASSADRGPYEQYF
TRBJ2-1	TRBV5-1	-	11	-	TGCGCCAGCAGCTTTTACAATGAGCAGTTCTTC	CASSFYNEQFF
TRBJ1-5	TRBV30	-	14	-	TGTGCCTGGAGTTTTGGGGGCAGCAATCAGCCCCAGCATTTT	CAWSFGGSNQPQHF
TRBJ1-6	TRBV30	-	14	-	TGTGCCCGGGGGTCAGGCGGCGCATACTCACCCCTCCACTTT	CARGSGGAYSPLHF